The entry below describes one TCR beta chain. Its target is unknown. This table comes from immunoSEQ multiplex PCR, and its TCRdb copy is limited to in-frame clones, with some not included. The table lists 35,000 to 55,000 clones, around 79% of them singletons. CDR1 LGHNA and CDR2 YNFKEQ come from the germline V gene. The CDR3 covers 16 residues. Unmatched junction bases numbered 7, after V lost 1 base and J lost 3 bases. Ahead of sequencing, the ViraFEST assay grew antigen-specific CD4+ T cells using viral peptide pools. An approximately ten-day culture period preceded the isolation of CD4+ T cells. According to PCR results, the person was infected with SARS-CoV-2 between March and December 2020. At days 3 and 7, half of the medium was exchanged for IL-2 medium. This specimen belongs to a study of vaccination effects on CD4 cells after COVID-19. Study context: There were two convalescent patients who gave samples 16 days and one week before vaccination.

Sequences were derived from CD4+ T cells from PBMCs cultured with a peptide pool, sampled before COVID-19 vaccination. This sequence originates from a human donor who had a prior SARS-CoV-2 infection. This chain connects TRBV4-2 to TRBJ2-7; 9 bases fit TRBD1. CDR3 in DNA: TGTGCCAGCAGCCAAGTATGGGGACAGGGACTCTACGAGCAGTACTTC. This encodes CASSQVWGQGLYEQYF.